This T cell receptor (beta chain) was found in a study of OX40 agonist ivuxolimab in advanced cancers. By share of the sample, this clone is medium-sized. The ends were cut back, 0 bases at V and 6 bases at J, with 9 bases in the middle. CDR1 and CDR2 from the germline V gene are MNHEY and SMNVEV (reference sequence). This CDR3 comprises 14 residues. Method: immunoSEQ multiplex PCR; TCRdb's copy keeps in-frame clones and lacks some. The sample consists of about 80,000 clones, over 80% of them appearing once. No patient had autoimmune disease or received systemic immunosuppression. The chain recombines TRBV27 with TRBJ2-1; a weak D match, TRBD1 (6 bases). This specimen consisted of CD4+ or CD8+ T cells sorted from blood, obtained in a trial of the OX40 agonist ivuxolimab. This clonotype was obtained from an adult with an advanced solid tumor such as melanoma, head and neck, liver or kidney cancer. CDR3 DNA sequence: TGTGCCAGCAGTTTATCGACAGGCCCCAATGAGCAGTTCTTC. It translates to CASSLSTGPNEQFF.